This T cell receptor (beta chain) emerged from a study of cytomegalovirus exposure and HLA in healthy donors. The PCR contained 60 Vbeta and 13 Jbeta primers. TCRdb's table, derived via immunoSEQ multiplex PCR, lists solely in-frame clones and lacks some. This table has 90,000 to 100,000 clones, 82% appearing once. Germline V gene lookup returns CDR1 LNHDA and CDR2 SQIVND (reference sequence). V lost 3 bases, J lost 5 bases, and 5 bases stayed unmatched. The CDR3 covers 14 residues. Each donor was healthy, and each was a bone marrow donor. This clone was recorded once. Additional DNA sequences in this sample encode the identical CDR3.

The sample taken for sequencing was PBMCs. The TCR comes from a man aged 45-65 years in good health and CMV-seronegative. The J gene is TRBJ1-1, the V gene TRBV19, with 8 bases aligning to TRBD1. CDR3 sequence (DNA): TGTGCCAGTAGTATCGGACAGGGATATACTGAAGCTTTCTTT. Translating it yields CASSIGQGYTEAFF.